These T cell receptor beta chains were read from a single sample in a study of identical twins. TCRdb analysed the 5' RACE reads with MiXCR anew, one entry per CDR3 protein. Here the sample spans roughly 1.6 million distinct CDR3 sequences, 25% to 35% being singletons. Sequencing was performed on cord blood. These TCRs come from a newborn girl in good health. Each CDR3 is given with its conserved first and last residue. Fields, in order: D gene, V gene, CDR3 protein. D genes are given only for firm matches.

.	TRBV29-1	CSVAGRDTGELFF
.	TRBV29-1	CSVRRPLTDTQYF
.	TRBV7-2	CASSFWADQPQHF
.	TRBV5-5	CASSNRDGGGYTF
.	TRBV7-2	CASSLLPFNEQFF
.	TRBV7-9	CASSSSTIASEQFF
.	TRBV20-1	CSARDAREPKNIQYF
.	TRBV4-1	CASRIGLRRTDTQYF
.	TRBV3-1	CASSPHITDTQYF
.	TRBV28	CASSPDFAGYNEQFF
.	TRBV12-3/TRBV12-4	CASSFGDANYGYTF
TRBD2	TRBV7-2	CASSPPGLALASTDTQYF
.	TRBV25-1	CASSDGQTNTEAFF
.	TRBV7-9	CASSLEPEAFF
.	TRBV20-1	CSASGSFNQPQHF
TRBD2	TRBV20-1	CSARDWASGERDTQYF
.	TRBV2	CASSDRENYYEQYF
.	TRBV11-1	CASSLGQETQFF
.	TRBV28	CASTPPSIDTQYF
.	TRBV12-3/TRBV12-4	CASSPTLLGGQFF
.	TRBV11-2	CASSPLVQNKLFF
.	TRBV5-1	CASQRLDTQYF
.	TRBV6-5	CASSYSPMNTGELFF
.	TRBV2	CASSEQVDQPQHF
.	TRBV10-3	CAIRMDLNYGYTF
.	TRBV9	CASSVGLGSVYEQYF
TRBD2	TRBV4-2	CASSQTSGGANNEQFF
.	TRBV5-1	CASSLAWGEQFF
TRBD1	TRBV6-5	CASSYSIPLTGGSDGYTF
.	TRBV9	CASSTYGGQETQYF
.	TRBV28	CASSKPEGLQPQHF
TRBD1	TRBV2	CASIGGGQSTDTQYF
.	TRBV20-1	CSARPHTSKKTDTQYF
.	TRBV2	CALDRTNQETQYF
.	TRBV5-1	CASSLDLPVGVNTEAFF
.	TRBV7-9	CASSLAVSGDEAFF
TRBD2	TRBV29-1	CSASRGPGLADNEQFF
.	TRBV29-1	CSVEILGQPTNYGYTF
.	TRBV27	CASSLSWDGSTQYF
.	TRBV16	CASSQYKVLGYGYTF
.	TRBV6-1	CASSEGDNSYEQYF
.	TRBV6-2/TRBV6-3	CASSPQGISIGYTF
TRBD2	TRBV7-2	CASSLAGLAGRTDTQYF
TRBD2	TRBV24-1	CATSDLTSGRSDTQYF
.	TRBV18	CASSPEGVRTDTQYF
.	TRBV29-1	CSVEGEVNTEAFF
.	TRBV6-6	CASSHPNKYGYTF
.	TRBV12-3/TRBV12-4	CASSLAIQNEQFF
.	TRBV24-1	CATSDRGYGTHEQFF
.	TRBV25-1	CATRGADFYNEQFF
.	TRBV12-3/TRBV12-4	CASSLAQTGEAFF
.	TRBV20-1	CSARAQTKGNYGYTF
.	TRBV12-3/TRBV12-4	CASSPFVFSTHEQFF
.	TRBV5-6	CASSFFIGSRYEQYF